Listed below are T cell receptor beta chains from one sample, sequenced in a study of human T cells and chemical hapten exposure. TCRdb redid the calling of the RACE reads with MiXCR, one entry per CDR3 protein. The table shows 350,000 to 400,000 distinct CDR3 sequences, with around 6% occurring only once. This specimen was whole blood, taken in connection with sensitization to the hapten diphenylcyclopropenone (DPC). These receptors were taken from a woman between 18 and 30 years old with alopecia areata. Some clones in this sample may be carry-over from other donors' samples. The CDR3 runs from the conserved cysteine through the conserved F or W. D genes are given only for firm matches. Clone sizes are given selectively: once, few, many, or a class where the clone is expanded.

CVSRQYTEAFF TGTGTCAGCCGACAGTACACTGAAGCTTTCTTT - TRBJ1-1 - TRBV7-2
CASSLDGSSNQPQHF TGTGCCAGCAGCTTAGACGGATCGAGCAATCAGCCCCAGCATTTT many TRBJ1-5 - TRBV7-2
CASSYSTRPIAKNIQYF TGTGCCAGCAGTTACTCGACGCGGCCGATAGCCAAAAACATTCAGTACTTC few TRBJ2-4 - TRBV6-2/TRBV6-3
CASSFTSGGYNEQFF TGTGCCAGCAGTTTTACTAGCGGGGGGTACAATGAGCAGTTCTTC - TRBJ2-1 TRBD2 TRBV6-5
CASSYEQGNIQYF TGTGCCAGCAGTTACGAGCAGGGAAACATTCAGTACTTC many TRBJ2-4 - TRBV6-5
CASQKGAEINTGELFF TGTGCCAGCCAAAAGGGGGCAGAGATTAACACCGGGGAGCTGTTTTTT - TRBJ2-2 TRBD1 TRBV6-2/TRBV6-3
CASSRGTPPEAAFF TGTGCCAGCAGCCGAGGGACCCCTCCTGAAGCGGCTTTCTTT many TRBJ1-1 - TRBV7-9
CASKPFSQTREQYF TGTGCCAGCAAACCGTTTTCCCAAACACGGGAGCAGTACTTC few TRBJ2-7 - TRBV27
CSAYYRTANNSPLHF TGCAGTGCTTATTATAGGACAGCTAATAATTCACCCCTCCACTTT - TRBJ1-6 - TRBV20-1
CASSLSAPWQYF TGTGCCAGCAGCTTAAGCGCGCCCTGGCAGTATTTT - TRBJ2-3 - TRBV7-2
CASSERTGVGEKLFF TGTGCCAGCAGTGAGCGGACAGGGGTTGGTGAAAAACTGTTTTTT - TRBJ1-4 TRBD1 TRBV2
CASSLVWGHEQFF TGTGCCAGCAGCTTAGTCTGGGGTCATGAGCAGTTCTTC many TRBJ2-1 - TRBV7-8
CASSLQPTPYNEQFF TGTGCCAGCAGCTTACAACCTACCCCCTACAATGAGCAGTTCTTC - TRBJ2-1 - TRBV7-2
CASSSGRGLQETQYF TGTGCCAGCAGCTCCGGCAGGGGGCTACAAGAGACCCAGTACTTC - TRBJ2-5 TRBD1 TRBV7-9
CSARVQGVYNSPLHF TGCAGTGCTAGAGTCCAAGGGGTCTATAATTCACCCCTCCACTTT few TRBJ1-6 - TRBV20-1
CASSLGDGNQPQHF TGCGCCAGCAGCTTAGGGGATGGCAATCAGCCCCAGCATTTT - TRBJ1-5 - TRBV5-1
CASSLVWRGAVFF TGTGCCAGCAGCTTAGTGTGGCGGGGGGCCGTGTTCTTC few TRBJ2-1 TRBD2 TRBV7-2
CASSGGSPPLEQYF TGTGCCAGCAGCGGGGGCTCCCCCCCACTTGAGCAGTACTTC - TRBJ2-7 - TRBV9
CASSFMTGGNNSPLHF TGTGCCAGCAGTTTTATGACAGGAGGCAATAATTCACCCCTCCACTTT - TRBJ1-6 - TRBV12-3/TRBV12-4
CSAQSGRGTEAFF TGCAGTGCGCAATCGGGCAGGGGCACTGAAGCTTTCTTT many TRBJ1-1 - TRBV20-1
CASSQGRRGHRDTEAFF TGCGCCAGCAGCCAAGGCCGAAGGGGGCATCGTGACACTGAAGCTTTCTTT few TRBJ1-1 TRBD1 TRBV4-3
CASSKTGTENYGYTF TGTGCCAGCAGTAAAACCGGGACCGAGAACTATGGCTACACCTTC many TRBJ1-2 - TRBV6-4
CASSSRTGTTNTGELFF TGTGCCAGTAGTAGCCGGACAGGGACGACGAACACCGGGGAGCTGTTTTTT - TRBJ2-2 TRBD1 TRBV19
CASSTPLYDTLYF TGTGCCAGCAGTACCCCCTTGTACGATACGCTGTATTTT - TRBJ2-3 - TRBV27
CASRATGGVRAQYF TGTGCCAGCAGGGCTACAGGGGGAGTAAGGGCCCAGTACTTC many TRBJ2-5 TRBD1 TRBV6-5
CSATPRASGGRNRYQETQYF TGCAGTGCTACGCCGCGGGCTAGCGGGGGCCGGAACAGGTACCAAGAGACCCAGTACTTC few TRBJ2-5 TRBD2 TRBV20-1
CASAGTRSGTYGYTF TGTGCCAGCGCCGGGACTAGGTCCGGCACCTATGGCTACACCTTC - TRBJ1-2 - TRBV2
CASSQGGVLAFF TGTGCCAGCAGCCAAGGTGGGGTTTTGGCTTTCTTT - TRBJ1-1 - TRBV3-1
CASSVRSSSYNEQFF TGTGCCAGCAGCGTACGATCCAGCTCCTACAATGAGCAGTTCTTC - TRBJ2-1 - TRBV9
CASSPTRASNYGYTF TGTGCCAGCAGTCCAACTAGGGCCTCTAACTATGGCTACACCTTC many TRBJ1-2 - TRBV12-3/TRBV12-4
CAIKGSGAASSYNEQFF TGTGCCATCAAGGGATCAGGGGCGGCGAGCTCCTACAATGAGCAGTTCTTC few TRBJ2-1 - TRBV10-3
CASSWEGRPSSEAFF TGTGCCAGCAGTTGGGAGGGGCGGCCCTCCTCTGAAGCTTTCTTT many TRBJ1-1 - TRBV6-2/TRBV6-3
CASSSPRPGQGVSGANVLTF TGTGCCAGCAGTTCCCCCAGACCGGGACAGGGGGTTTCGGGGGCCAACGTCCTGACTTTC many TRBJ2-6 TRBD1 TRBV12-3/TRBV12-4
CSVGTQGADTEAFF TGCAGCGTTGGAACCCAAGGGGCGGACACTGAAGCTTTCTTT few TRBJ1-1 - TRBV29-1
CASSSGTGGWDTEAFF TGTGCCAGCAGTTCCGGGACAGGGGGCTGGGACACTGAAGCTTTCTTT - TRBJ1-1 TRBD1 TRBV2
CASSFVGMGQPQHF TGTGCCAGCAGTTTTGTGGGGATGGGTCAGCCCCAGCATTTT many TRBJ1-5 - TRBV12-3/TRBV12-4
CASSRNSGGHSYEQYF TGTGCCAGCAGCCGAAATAGCGGGGGCCATTCCTACGAGCAGTACTTC few TRBJ2-7 TRBD2 TRBV14
CASSPPMAGELFF TGTGCCAGCAGCCCCCCCATGGCCGGGGAGCTGTTTTTT - TRBJ2-2 - TRBV4-2